Sequencing of this TCR beta chain was carried out in a study of shared clonotypes between healthy human individuals. Sorted subsets were amplified in replicate PCRs using 200 ng DNA, 25,000 to 30,000 T cell genomes. Sequenced by immunoSEQ multiplex PCR; TCRdb stores in-frame clones only, minus some. The sample has about 2.2 million clones; just over 90% are singletons. This clone was observed a single time. Its antigen remains unidentified. CDR1 is SNHLY and CDR2 is FYNNEI in the germline V gene. The V gene end was trimmed by 7 bases and the J gene end by 1 base; junction bases not matched to a gene: 10. The CDR3 loop spans 17 amino acids. Study-level points and caveats: Rarefaction showed sorted-subset sequencing was incomplete despite large depth.

The naive CD8 fraction comprised CD45RO-negative cells positively selected for CCR7 and excluded terminally differentiated effector memory CD45RA+ cells. The chain couples TRBV2 to TRBJ2-1; 10 bases fit TRBD2. The sample consisted of naive CD8+ T cells from PBMCs. The TCR comes from a young man in good health. Some clones in this sample may be carry-over from other donors' samples. The CDR3: CASTRGVAGGSYNEQFF. The DNA of the CDR3 is TGTGCCAGCACCCGCGGGGTAGCGGGGGGTTCCTACAATGAGCAGTTCTTC.